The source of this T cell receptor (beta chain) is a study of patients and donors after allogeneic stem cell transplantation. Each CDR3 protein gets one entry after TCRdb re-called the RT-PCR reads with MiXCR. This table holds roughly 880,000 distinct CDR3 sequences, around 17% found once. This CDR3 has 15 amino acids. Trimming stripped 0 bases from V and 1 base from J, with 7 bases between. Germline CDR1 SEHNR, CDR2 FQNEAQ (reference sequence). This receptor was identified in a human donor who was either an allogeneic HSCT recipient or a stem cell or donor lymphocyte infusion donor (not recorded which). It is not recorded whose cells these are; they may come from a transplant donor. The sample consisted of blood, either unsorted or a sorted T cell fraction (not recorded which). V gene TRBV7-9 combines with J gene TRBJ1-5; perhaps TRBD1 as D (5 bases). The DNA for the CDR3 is TGTGCCAGCAGCTTAGCGGGGCCGAGCAATCAGCCCCAGCATTTT. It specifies CASSLAGPSNQPQHF.